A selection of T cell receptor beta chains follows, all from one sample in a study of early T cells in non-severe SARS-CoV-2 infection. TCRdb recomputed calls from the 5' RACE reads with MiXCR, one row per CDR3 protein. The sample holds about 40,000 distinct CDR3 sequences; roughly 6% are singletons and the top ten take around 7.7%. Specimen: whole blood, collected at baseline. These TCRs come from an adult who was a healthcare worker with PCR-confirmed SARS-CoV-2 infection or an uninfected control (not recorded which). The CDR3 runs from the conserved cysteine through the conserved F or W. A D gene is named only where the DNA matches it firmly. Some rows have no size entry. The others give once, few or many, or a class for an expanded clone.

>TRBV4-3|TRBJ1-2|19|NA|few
CASSQVMIQGRNTNYGYTF
TGCGCCAGCAGCCAAGTTATGATACAGGGCCGGAACACTAACTATGGCTACACCTTC
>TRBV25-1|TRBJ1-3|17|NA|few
CASTHSITGKNGNTIYF
TGTGCCAGCACCCACTCAATTACAGGGAAGAATGGAAACACCATATATTTT
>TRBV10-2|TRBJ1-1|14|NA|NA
CASSESSSNTEAFF
TGCGCCAGCAGTGAGTCGAGTTCGAACACTGAAGCTTTCTTT
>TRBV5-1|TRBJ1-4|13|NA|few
CASSFPGGEKLFF
TGCGCCAGCAGCTTTCCTGGAGGGGAAAAACTGTTTTTT
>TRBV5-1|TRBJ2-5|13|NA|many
CASSRGLQETQYF
TGCGCCAGCAGTCGGGGACTCCAAGAGACCCAGTACTTC
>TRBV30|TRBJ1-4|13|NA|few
CAWSGQKNEKLFF
TGTGCCTGGAGTGGACAGAAAAATGAAAAACTGTTTTTT
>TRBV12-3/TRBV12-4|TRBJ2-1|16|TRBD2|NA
CASSSRGSGGNNEQFF
TGTGCCAGCAGTTCTCGGGGAAGCGGGGGGAACAATGAGCAGTTCTTC
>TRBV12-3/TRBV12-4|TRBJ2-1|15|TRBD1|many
CASTKRGQGYNEQFF
TGTGCCAGCACCAAAAGGGGACAGGGCTACAATGAGCAGTTCTTC
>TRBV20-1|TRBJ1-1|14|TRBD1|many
CSARETGRNTEAFF
TGCAGTGCTAGGGAGACAGGGAGGAACACTGAAGCTTTCTTT
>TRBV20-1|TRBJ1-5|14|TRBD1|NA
CSARDRGRNQPQHF
TGCAGTGCTAGGGACAGGGGAAGGAATCAGCCCCAGCATTTT
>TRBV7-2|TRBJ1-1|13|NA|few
CASSRTPNTEAFF
TGTGCCAGCAGCCGCACGCCGAACACTGAAGCTTTCTTT
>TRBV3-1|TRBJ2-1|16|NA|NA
CASSQVGGASYNEQFF
TGTGCCAGCAGCCAAGTCGGCGGGGCCTCCTACAATGAGCAGTTCTTC
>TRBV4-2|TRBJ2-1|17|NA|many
CASSQDESDYPDNEQFF
TGTGCCAGCAGCCAAGATGAAAGTGACTACCCCGACAATGAGCAGTTCTTC
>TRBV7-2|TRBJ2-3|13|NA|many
CASSLSQGDTQYF
TGTGCCAGCAGCTTAAGTCAGGGAGATACGCAGTATTTT
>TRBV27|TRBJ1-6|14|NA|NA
CATQGRGLNSPLHF
TGTGCCACCCAGGGGAGGGGATTAAATTCACCCCTCCACTTT
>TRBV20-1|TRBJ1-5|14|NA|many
CSAREGTNNQPQHF
TGCAGTGCTAGAGAGGGGACTAACAATCAGCCCCAGCATTTT
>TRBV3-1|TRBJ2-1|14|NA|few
CASSQSGRSDKQFF
TGTGCCAGCAGCCAATCGGGGCGCTCCGATAAGCAGTTCTTC
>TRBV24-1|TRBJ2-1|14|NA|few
CATSDLTLHNEQFF
TGTGCCACCAGTGATTTAACTCTGCACAATGAGCAGTTCTTC
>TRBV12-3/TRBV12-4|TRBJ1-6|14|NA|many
CASSPWGTDYPLHF
TGTGCCAGCAGTCCCTGGGGTACAGATTATCCCCTCCACTTT
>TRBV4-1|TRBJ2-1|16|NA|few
CASSLSKGVRLGEQFF
TGCGCCAGCAGCCTCTCTAAAGGGGTGAGACTGGGGGAGCAGTTCTTC
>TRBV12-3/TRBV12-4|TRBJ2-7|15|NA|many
CASSSPGFGAYEQYF
TGTGCCAGCAGTTCCCCGGGATTTGGAGCCTACGAGCAGTACTTC
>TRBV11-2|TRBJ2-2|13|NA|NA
CASSTSSTGELFF
TGTGCCAGCAGCACTTCCTCGACCGGGGAGCTGTTTTTT
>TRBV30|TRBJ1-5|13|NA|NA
CAWSEQGGQPQHF
TGTGCCTGGAGTGAACAGGGAGGTCAGCCCCAGCATTTT
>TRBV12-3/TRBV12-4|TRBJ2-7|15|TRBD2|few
CASSLELAGAGEQYF
TGTGCCAGCAGTTTAGAACTAGCGGGGGCTGGCGAGCAGTACTTC
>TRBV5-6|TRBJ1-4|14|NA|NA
CASSLPTISEKLFF
TGTGCCAGCAGCTTACCTACTATAAGTGAAAAACTGTTTTTT
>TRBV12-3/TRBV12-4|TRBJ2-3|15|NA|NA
CASSFGRGETDTQYF
TGTGCCAGCAGTTTCGGCAGGGGGGAGACAGATACGCAGTATTTT
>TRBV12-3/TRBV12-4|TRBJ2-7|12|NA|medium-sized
CASSLWSYEQYF
TGTGCCAGCAGTTTGTGGAGCTACGAGCAGTACTTC
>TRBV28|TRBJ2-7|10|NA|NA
CASRAVEQYF
TGTGCCAGCAGAGCCGTCGAGCAGTACTTC
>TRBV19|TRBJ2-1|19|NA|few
CASSIFSAFSGIENNEQFF
TGTGCCAGTAGTATATTCTCAGCCTTTTCTGGGATAGAGAACAATGAGCAGTTCTTC
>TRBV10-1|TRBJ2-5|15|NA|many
CASSPSQGLRETQYF
TGCGCCAGCAGCCCCAGCCAGGGGCTCCGCGAGACCCAGTACTTC
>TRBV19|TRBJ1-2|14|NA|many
CASREDQANYGYTF
TGTGCCAGTCGCGAGGATCAGGCAAACTATGGCTACACCTTC
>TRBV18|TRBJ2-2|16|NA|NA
CASSGGLAGNTGELFF
TGTGCCAGCTCGGGTGGACTGGCGGGGAACACCGGGGAGCTGTTTTTT
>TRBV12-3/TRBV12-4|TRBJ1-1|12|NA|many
CASSSILLEAFF
TGTGCCAGCAGCTCGATTTTACTCGAGGCTTTCTTT
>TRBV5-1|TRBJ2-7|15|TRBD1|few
CASSLGDRAGYEQYF
TGCGCCAGCAGCTTGGGGGACAGGGCAGGATACGAGCAGTACTTC
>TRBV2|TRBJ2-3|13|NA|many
CASSDQGTDTQYF
TGTGCCAGCAGTGATCAGGGAACAGATACGCAGTATTTT
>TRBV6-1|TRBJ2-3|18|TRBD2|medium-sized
CASSDGTSGGAVPDTQYF
TGTGCCAGCAGTGACGGGACTAGCGGGGGGGCCGTCCCAGATACGCAGTATTTT
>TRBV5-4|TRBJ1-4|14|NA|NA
CASSSPGGGEKLFF
TGTGCCAGCAGCTCACCCGGCGGAGGTGAAAAACTGTTTTTT
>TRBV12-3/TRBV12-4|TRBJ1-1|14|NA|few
CASSPRVGNTEAFF
TGTGCCAGCAGTCCGAGGGTTGGGAACACTGAAGCTTTCTTT
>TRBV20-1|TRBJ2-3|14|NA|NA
CSARDPRRQDTQYF
TGCAGTGCTAGAGATCCGCGGCGCCAGGATACGCAGTATTTT
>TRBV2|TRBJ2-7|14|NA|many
CATQRTFLSYEQYF
TGTGCCACCCAAAGGACGTTTCTCTCCTACGAGCAGTACTTC
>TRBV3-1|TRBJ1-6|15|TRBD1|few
CASSKRTGGNSPLHF
TGTGCCAGCAGCAAACGGACAGGGGGGAATTCACCCCTCCACTTT
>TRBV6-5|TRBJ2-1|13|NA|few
CASSYSGYNEQFF
TGTGCCAGCAGTTACTCAGGTTACAATGAGCAGTTCTTC
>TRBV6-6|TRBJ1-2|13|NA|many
CASSYPDLVGYTF
TGTGCCAGCAGTTATCCCGACTTAGTTGGCTACACCTTC
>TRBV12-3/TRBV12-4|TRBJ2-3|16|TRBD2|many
CASSSPLAGVADTQYF
TGTGCCAGCAGTTCCCCACTAGCGGGGGTAGCAGATACGCAGTATTTT
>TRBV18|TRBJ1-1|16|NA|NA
CASSSGVGQMNTEAFF
TGTGCCAGCTCATCCGGGGTCGGACAGATGAACACTGAAGCTTTCTTT
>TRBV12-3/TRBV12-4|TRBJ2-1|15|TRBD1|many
CASSLTGTGHNEQFF
TGTGCCAGCAGTCTTACTGGGACAGGGCACAATGAGCAGTTCTTC
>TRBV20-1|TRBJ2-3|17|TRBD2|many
CSASGTSGGAYTDTQYF
TGCAGTGCTAGTGGGACTAGCGGGGGGGCGTACACAGATACGCAGTATTTT
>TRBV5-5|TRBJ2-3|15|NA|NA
CASSLAEGVRNTQYF
TGTGCCAGCAGCTTGGCGGAGGGGGTTAGGAATACGCAGTATTTT
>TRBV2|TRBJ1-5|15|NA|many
CASSEDRNSNQPQHF
TGTGCCAGCAGTGAAGACAGGAATAGCAATCAGCCCCAGCATTTT
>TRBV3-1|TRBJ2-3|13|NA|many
CASSQIGTDTQYF
TGTGCCAGCAGCCAGATTGGCACAGATACGCAGTATTTT
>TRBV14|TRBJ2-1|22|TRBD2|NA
CASSQGPRAGGTSGVPYNEQFF
TGTGCCAGCAGCCAAGGGCCCCGGGCAGGGGGTACTAGCGGGGTGCCCTACAATGAGCAGTTCTTC
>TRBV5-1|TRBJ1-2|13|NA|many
CASSLEENYGYTF
TGCGCCAGCAGCTTGGAAGAGAACTATGGCTACACCTTC
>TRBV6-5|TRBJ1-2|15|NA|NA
CASSSGPGMNYGYTF
TGTGCCAGCAGCTCCGGACCTGGAATGAACTATGGCTACACCTTC
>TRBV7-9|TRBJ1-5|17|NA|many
CASSPSWGAIGNQPQHF
TGTGCCAGCAGCCCTAGCTGGGGGGCTATAGGCAATCAGCCCCAGCATTTT
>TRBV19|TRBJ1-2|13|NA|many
CASSIWSDYGYTF
TGTGCCAGTAGTATTTGGAGCGACTATGGCTACACCTTC
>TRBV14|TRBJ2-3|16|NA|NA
CASSQDKGGSTDTQYF
TGTGCCAGCAGCCAAGATAAGGGCGGAAGCACAGATACGCAGTATTTT
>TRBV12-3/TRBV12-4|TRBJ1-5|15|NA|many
CASSFTGRRDQPQHF
TGTGCCAGCAGTTTTACAGGGAGGAGGGATCAGCCCCAGCATTTT